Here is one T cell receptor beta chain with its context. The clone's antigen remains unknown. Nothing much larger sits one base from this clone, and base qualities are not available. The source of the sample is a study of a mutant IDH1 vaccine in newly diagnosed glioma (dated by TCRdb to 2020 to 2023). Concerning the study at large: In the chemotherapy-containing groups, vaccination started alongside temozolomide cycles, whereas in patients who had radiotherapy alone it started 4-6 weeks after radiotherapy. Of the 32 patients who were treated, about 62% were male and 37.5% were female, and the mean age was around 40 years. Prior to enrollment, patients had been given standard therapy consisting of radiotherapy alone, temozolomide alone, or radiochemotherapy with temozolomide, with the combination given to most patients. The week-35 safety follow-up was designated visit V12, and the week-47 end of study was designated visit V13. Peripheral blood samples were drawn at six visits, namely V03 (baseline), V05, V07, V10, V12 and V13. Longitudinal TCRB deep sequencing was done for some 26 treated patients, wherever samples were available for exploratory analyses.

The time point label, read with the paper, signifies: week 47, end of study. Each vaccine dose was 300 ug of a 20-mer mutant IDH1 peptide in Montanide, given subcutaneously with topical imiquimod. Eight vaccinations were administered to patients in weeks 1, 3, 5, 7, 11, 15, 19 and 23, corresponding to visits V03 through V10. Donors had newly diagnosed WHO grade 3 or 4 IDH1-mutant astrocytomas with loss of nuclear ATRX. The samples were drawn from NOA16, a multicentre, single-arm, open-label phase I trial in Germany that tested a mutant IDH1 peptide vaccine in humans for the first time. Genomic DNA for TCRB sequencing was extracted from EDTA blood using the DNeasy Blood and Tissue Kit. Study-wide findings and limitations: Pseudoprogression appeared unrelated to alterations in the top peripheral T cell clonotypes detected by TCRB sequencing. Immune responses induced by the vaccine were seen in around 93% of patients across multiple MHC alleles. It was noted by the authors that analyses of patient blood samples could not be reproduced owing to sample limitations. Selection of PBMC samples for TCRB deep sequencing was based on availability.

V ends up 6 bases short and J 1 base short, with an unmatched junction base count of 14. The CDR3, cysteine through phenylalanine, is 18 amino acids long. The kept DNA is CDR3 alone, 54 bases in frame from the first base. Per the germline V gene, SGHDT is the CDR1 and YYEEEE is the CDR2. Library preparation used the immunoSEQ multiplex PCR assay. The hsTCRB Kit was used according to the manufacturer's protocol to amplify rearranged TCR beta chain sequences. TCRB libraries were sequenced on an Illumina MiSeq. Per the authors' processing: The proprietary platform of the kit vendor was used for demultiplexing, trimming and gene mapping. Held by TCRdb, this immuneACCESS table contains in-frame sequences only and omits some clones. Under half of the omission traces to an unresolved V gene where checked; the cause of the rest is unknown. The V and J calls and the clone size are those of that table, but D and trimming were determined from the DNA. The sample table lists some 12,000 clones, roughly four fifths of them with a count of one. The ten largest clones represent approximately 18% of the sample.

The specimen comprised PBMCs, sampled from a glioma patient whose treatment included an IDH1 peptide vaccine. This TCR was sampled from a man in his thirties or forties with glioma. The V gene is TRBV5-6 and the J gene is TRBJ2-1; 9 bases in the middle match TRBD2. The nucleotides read TGTGCCAGCACCCCACGGGGCGGGAGGGTCGGGTCCTACAATGAGCAGTTCTTC. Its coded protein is CASTPRGGRVGSYNEQFF.